These 8 T cell receptor beta chains originate from one sample sequenced in a study of T cells expressing NK-cell markers. After re-calling the 5' RACE reads, TCRdb lists one entry per CDR3 protein, DNA absent. The sample table sets out a few hundred thousand distinct CDR3 sequences. The material sequenced was blood T cells: a sorted CD56 or NKG2C T cell subset, CD4+ or CD8+ T cells, or bulk PBMC T cells (not recorded which). All receptors derive from a man between 18 and 35 years old in good health.

The CDR3 sequence: CASSQRDLSGYTF. This chain connects TRBV4-2 to TRBJ1-2; the D call from TCRdb, TRBD1, cannot be confirmed without DNA. Germline V gives CDR1 LGHNA, CDR2 YNFKEQ. CDR3 length: 13 amino acids.

The rearrangement links TRBV7-6 to TRBJ2-7; TCRdb designates TRBD1, a call that cannot be tested without DNA. This CDR3 spans 16 amino acids. CDR1 and CDR2 (germline): SGHVS, FNYEAQ. CDR3 sequence reads: CASSLVSAGGTYEQYF. Filled out from reference TRBV7-6 and TRBJ2-7, the complete variable domain reads GAGVSQSPRYKVTKRGQDVALRCDPISGHVSLYWYRQALGQGPEFLTYFNYEAQQDKSGLPNDRFSAERPEGSISTLTIQRTEQRDSAMYRCASSLVSAGGTYEQYFGPGTRLTVT.

V and J are TRBV28 and TRBJ2-1; without DNA, the TCRdb call of TRBD1 cannot be checked. From germline, CDR1 is MDHEN and CDR2 SYDVKM. The CDR3 spans 15 residues. The CDR3 sequence is CASSLRTGDAHKQFF.

The chain recombines TRBV29-1 with TRBJ2-7. Germline V gene data show CDR1 as SQVTM and CDR2 as ANQGSEA. The CDR3 runs 14 residues. The CDR3 loop reads CSVGRTGSSYEQYF.

The chain carries TRBV6-2 or TRBV6-3 and TRBJ2-7; TCRdb indicates TRBD2, and absent DNA this call remains unverified. The CDR3 runs 16 residues. Germline V CDR1 and CDR2: MNHEY, SVGEGT. The CDR3 sequence is CASSIKTSGSKVEQYF.

The V call is TRBV6-1, the J call TRBJ2-7; checking the TCRdb D call of TRBD1 is not possible without DNA. The CDR3 spans 14 residues. Germline values: CDR1 MNHNS, CDR2 SASEGT. The chain's CDR3 is CASNTGGIGREQYF.

The rearrangement joins TRBV19 to TRBJ1-1; the D call from TCRdb, TRBD1, cannot be confirmed without DNA. The germline gives CDR1 LNHDA, CDR2 SQIVND (reference sequence). The CDR3 is 17 amino acids. CDR3: CASSLSGTGKVDTEAFF.

V gene TRBV21-1 combines with J gene TRBJ2-1; TCRdb gives TRBD2 as the D gene, but with no DNA this cannot be confirmed. TRBV21-1 is a pseudogene. The CDR3 contains 15 residues. The CDR3 spells CATYIGLALYNEQFF.